One sample yielded the 7 T cell receptor beta chains listed below, sequenced in a study of blood T cell repertoires in COVID-19. Here immunoSEQ multiplex PCR was the method, and the copy in TCRdb shows in-frame clones only, minus some. The sample has 200,000 to 250,000 clones; over 60% are singletons. Material for sequencing was peripheral blood. The receptor source for this set is a woman aged 70 to 79 with acute or convalescent COVID-19.

The V and J genes are TRBV5-1 and TRBJ2-2; D call uncertain. The V gene lost 0 bases and the J gene lost 2 bases, with 5 bases spanning the gap. Germline-derived CDR1 and CDR2 are SGHRS and YFSETQ. The CDR3 totals 14 residues. The chain's CDR3 is CASSLDLNTGELFF. CDR3 nucleotides: TGCGCCAGCAGCTTGGATCTAAACACCGGGGAGCTGTTTTTT.

The rearrangement uses TRBV5-6 and TRBJ2-4, with D unresolved. The ends were cut back, 0 bases at V and 11 bases at J, with 9 bases in the middle. The germline gives CDR1 SGHDT, CDR2 YYEEEE. This CDR3 is 12 amino acids long. The CDR3 reads CASSLGSTFQYF. The CDR3 DNA is TGTGCCAGCAGCTTGGGGAGTACGTTTCAGTACTTC.

The chain employs TRBV7-8 and TRBJ2-7; 8 bases align to TRBD1. Trimming cost V 5 bases and J 3 bases; bases outside gene matches: 6. Germline loops: CDR1 SGHVS, CDR2 FQNEAQ. This CDR3 comprises 14 residues. The CDR3 loop is CASSQDRDFYEQYV. CDR3 nucleotide sequence: TGTGCCAGCAGCCAGGACAGGGATTTCTACGAGCAGTACGTC.

This clone showed up just once. V and J are TRBV15 and TRBJ2-5; D is undetermined. V dropped 0 bases and J dropped 1 base, with 6 bases sitting between them. The germline CDR1 and CDR2 sequences are LNHNV and YYDKDF (reference sequence). CDR3 size: 14 residues. The CDR3 sequence: CATSRDLVQETQYF. In nucleotides, the CDR3 is TGTGCCACCAGCAGAGATCTCGTCCAAGAGACCCAGTACTTC.

The chain is built from TRBV30 and TRBJ1-4; TRBD1 is a possible D gene (5 bases). V lost 4 bases, J lost 0 bases, and 9 bases lay in between. This CDR3 contains 14 residues. The germline gives CDR1 GTSNPN, CDR2 SVGIG (reference sequence). The CDR3 nucleotides are TGTGCCTGGAAAGACAGTGCAACTAATGAAAAACTGTTTTTT. It specifies CAWKDSATNEKLFF.

The chain carries TRBV2 and TRBJ2-1, with 8 bases that match TRBD1. Trimming removed 8 bases from V and 0 bases from J; junction bases left unmatched: 6. The CDR3 contains 15 residues. CDR1 and CDR2 (germline): SNHLY, FYNNEI. DNA for the CDR3: TGTGCCAGCGGGTTGACAGGGGACTCCTACAATGAGCAGTTCTTC. The encoded protein is CASGLTGDSYNEQFF.

This clone was observed a handful of times. V and J are TRBV9 and TRBJ1-4, with a weak D call TRBD1 (5 bases). The V end was cut by 4 bases, the J end by 7 bases, with 17 bases between. There are 15 residues in the CDR3. From germline, CDR1 is SGDLS and CDR2 YYNGEE. DNA for the CDR3: TGTGCCAGCAGCCCAACGGGGGGTCTAAGTGAAAAACTGTTTTTT. Its protein is CASSPTGGLSEKLFF.